The 5 T cell receptor beta chains below all came from one sample that was sequenced in a study of CD8+ T cells in alopecia areata (dated by TCRdb to 2016 to 2019). Cells from mouse cutaneous lymph nodes were pooled, stained for CD4, CD8alpha, NKG2D, NKG2ACE and other markers, and then sorted on a BD Influx. The library relied on the immunoSEQ multiplex PCR assay. To provide template for TCR sequencing, every sample had RNA extracted and reverse transcribed into cDNA. Drawn from immuneACCESS, this table holds only the in-frame rearrangements with V and J called that TCRdb kept. Clones are partly lost; checked studies trace under half to an unresolved V gene and leave the rest unexplained. The table for this sample lists about 270,000 clones, none of them counted only once. Clones ranked in the top ten supply around 1.2% of the sample. The sample comprised CD4+ T cells sorted from a lymph node. The receptors here all came from a C3H/HeJ mouse with alopecia areata. Members of this strain share the MHC haplotype H2-k.

Turning to this clone: Each gene name is a mouse one. Partial CDR3 DNA: TGTGCCAGCAGTCTCCTAAGTCAAAAC. Its protein product is CASSLLSQN. In full, the CDR3 reads CASSLLSQNTLYF. The J gene is TRBJ2-4, the V gene TRBV19, with D uncertain. The observed sequence ends 4 residues before the CDR3 terminus, with the missing tail filled in from the germline J gene. The CDR3 is made up of 13 amino acids. V dropped 4 bases and J dropped 0 bases, with 6 bases sitting between them. Per the germline V gene, CDR1 is FNHDT and CDR2 is SITEND (reference sequence).

On this clone itself: The genes are named according to mouse. Read data end 4 residues before the CDR3 end; the end is taken from the germline J gene. The sample carries other DNA sequences with the same CDR3. This chain uses TRBV1 with TRBJ2-7, with TRBD2 matching over 8 bases. The CDR3 length is 14 residues. Germline CDR1 reads NSQYPW; CDR2 reads LRSPGD (reference sequence). V trimming: 3 bases; J trimming: 0 bases; junction bases outside the gene matches: 1. CDR3 DNA, as far as it was read: TGCACCTGCAGTGCTACTGGGGGCTCCTAT. Amino acid sequence: CTCSATGGSY. The entire CDR3 is CTCSATGGSYEQYF.

This clone was counted between two and nine times. Gene names and germline refer to mouse. The read is 4 residues too short to cover the CDR3 end, so that end is filled in from the germline J gene. The chain employs TRBV29 and TRBJ2-3, with D uncertain. V was shortened by 4 bases and J by 0 bases, with 8 bases between the two germline ends. CDR3 length equals 14 residues. Germline V gives CDR1 MSHET, CDR2 SYDVDS. This CDR3 is CASSSQASAETLYF. The sequenced part of the CDR3 DNA is TGTGCTAGCAGTTCCCAGGCTAGTGCAGAA.

On this clone itself: The genes and germline here are from mouse. Read sequence stops 4 residues before the CDR3 end, and the germline J gene provides the missing end. The same CDR3 arises from other DNA sequences in this sample as well. The chain uses TRBV13-1 and TRBJ2-2; D might be TRBD1 (7 bases). V lost 5 bases and J lost 2, with 10 bases in between. Germline loops: CDR1 NSHNY, CDR2 SYGAGN. This CDR3 region has 14 residues. CDR3 DNA, as far as it was read: TGTGCCAGCAGACAGGGGACTAACACCGGG. This codes for CASRQGTNTG. The full CDR3 reads CASRQGTNTGQLYF.

This clone was counted at least ten times. Genes and germline are mouse. The observed sequence ends 4 residues before the CDR3 terminus, with the missing tail filled in from the germline J gene. The genes are TRBV12-1 and TRBJ2-1; tentatively, D is TRBD1 (7 bases). CDR1 and CDR2 (germline): SGHSN, HYEKVE. There are 11 residues in the CDR3. CDR3 amino acids: CARGGGAEQFF. The covered CDR3 bases are TGTGCCAGAGGGGGCGGGGCT.